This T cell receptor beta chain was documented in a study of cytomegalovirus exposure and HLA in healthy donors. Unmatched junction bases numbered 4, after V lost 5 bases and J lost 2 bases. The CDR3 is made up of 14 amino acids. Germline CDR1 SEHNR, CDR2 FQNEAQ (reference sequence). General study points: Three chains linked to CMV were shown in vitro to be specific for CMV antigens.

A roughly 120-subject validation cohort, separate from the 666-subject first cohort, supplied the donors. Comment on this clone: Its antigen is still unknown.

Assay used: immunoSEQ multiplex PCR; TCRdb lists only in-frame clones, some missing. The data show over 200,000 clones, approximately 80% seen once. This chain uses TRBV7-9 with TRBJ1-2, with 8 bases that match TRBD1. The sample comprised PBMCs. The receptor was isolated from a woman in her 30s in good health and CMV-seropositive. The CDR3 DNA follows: TGTGCCAGCAGCCCGGGACAGGTGAACTATGGCTACACCTTC. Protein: CASSPGQVNYGYTF.